Below, 30 T cell receptor beta chains from the same sample are listed, as sequenced in a study of T cells after yellow fever vaccination. TCRdb re-called the 5' RACE reads through MiXCR, storing one row per CDR3 protein. The sample includes 510,000 or so distinct CDR3 sequences, 15% to 20% of them seen just once. The sequencing here drew on PBMCs, taken 15 days after the yellow fever booster vaccination. All receptors derive from a young man who received the YFV17D yellow fever vaccine.

The chain links TRBV10-2 to TRBJ2-5; D gene unclear. Trimming stripped 3 bases from V and 2 bases from J, with 10 bases between. This CDR3 region has 14 residues. CDR1 WSHSY and CDR2 SAAADI come from the germline V gene. The CDR3 bases are TGCGCCAGCAGTGACCTTCTAGATCAAGAGACCCAGTACTTC. Its protein product is CASSDLLDQETQYF.

The table lists this clonotype with a few counts. The chain couples TRBV30 to TRBJ1-1; D gene uncertain. V was cut by 0 bases and J by 2 bases, with 10 bases left in between. Germline V gives CDR1 GTSNPN, CDR2 SVGIG (reference sequence). This CDR3 contains 14 residues. CDR3 residues: CAWSVRGGNTEAFF. CDR3 nucleotides: TGTGCCTGGAGTGTACGCGGCGGTAACACTGAAGCTTTCTTT.

The rearrangement uses TRBV7-2 and TRBJ2-7; 8 bases line up with TRBD1. The V gene's germline CDR1 is SGHTA and CDR2 FQGNSA. This CDR3 is 13 amino acids long. With V trimmed by 5 bases and J by 6 bases, 6 bases remained unmatched. The CDR3 is CASSADRVGEQYF. The CDR3 DNA follows: TGTGCCAGCAGCGCGGACAGGGTTGGCGAGCAGTACTTC.

This clonotype has only a few counts. The V gene is TRBV5-1, the J gene TRBJ2-1; D tentatively fits TRBD1 or TRBD2 (6 bases each). Germline CDR1 is SGHRS and CDR2 is YFSETQ. The CDR3 runs to 12 residues. The V end lost 1 base, the J end lost 15 bases, and 14 bases lay between the germline ends. Here the CDR3 reads CASSLSGGVLFF. CDR3 DNA sequence: TGCGCCAGCAGCTTGTCCGGGGGCGTACTGTTCTTC.

V usage is TRBV25-1 and J usage is TRBJ1-2; D unclear. V was pared by 4 bases and J by 9 bases, with 9 bases between. CDR3 length: 11 residues. From germline, CDR1 is MGHDK and CDR2 SYGVNS. In nucleotides, the CDR3 is TGTGCCAGCAGTGGGGGAACTCGCTACACCTTC. Translation: CASSGGTRYTF.

The V gene is TRBV12-3 or TRBV12-4, the J gene TRBJ1-1; perhaps TRBD1 as D (6 bases). This CDR3 contains 15 residues. Trimming left V 6 bases short and J 3 bases short, with 17 bases between. The DNA of the CDR3 is TGTGCCAGCAGAGTACAGGCCGGGGGCCACACTGAAGCTTTCTTT. Translation gives CASRVQAGGHTEAFF.

This clonotype has a handful of counts. V gene TRBV12-3 or TRBV12-4 combines with J gene TRBJ2-7; no clear D. V was trimmed by 8 bases and J by 5 bases, leaving 10 bases between them. The CDR3 is made up of 11 amino acids. Here the CDR3 reads CASCMKHEQYF. DNA for the CDR3: TGTGCCAGCTGTATGAAACACGAGCAGTACTTC.

This clonotype was seen a few times. The chain joins TRBV28 to TRBJ2-2; 12 bases align to TRBD2. V dropped 6 bases and J dropped 7; count of bases not matched to a gene: 0. Germline lookup yields CDR1 MDHEN and CDR2 SYDVKM. This CDR3 contains 13 residues. The DNA of the CDR3 is TGTGCCAGCAGACTAGCGGGGGGCGGGGAGCTGTTTTTT. This gives the protein CASRLAGGGELFF.

CDR3 bases: TGCAGTGCTGGACAGGGGGGCTACGAGCAGTACTTC. Amino acids: CSAGQGGYEQYF. The chain recombines TRBV20-1 with TRBJ2-7; the match to TRBD1 covers 10 bases. CDR1 is DFQATT, CDR2 SNEGSKA, per germline (reference sequence). The CDR3 is 12 amino acids. With V trimmed by 5 bases and J by 3 bases, 1 base remained unmatched.

V gene TRBV14 combines with J gene TRBJ2-2; D not resolved. Germline CDR1 reads SGHDN; CDR2 reads FVKESK. This CDR3 comprises 17 residues. V gave up 1 base and J gave up 6 bases, with 18 bases separating them. CDR3 in DNA: TGTGCCAGCAGCCAAGGATTCCTCGCGGAGATCGCCGGGGAGCTGTTTTTT. Its translation: CASSQGFLAEIAGELFF.

This clonotype was seen a handful of times. The chain uses TRBV12-3 or TRBV12-4 and TRBJ1-3, with D possibly TRBD1 on 6 matching bases. The CDR3 length is 14 residues. V lost 4 bases and J 2 bases, leaving 9 bases between the germline ends. CDR3 protein: CASSSRTAGNTIYF. The CDR3 nucleotides read TGTGCCAGCAGTTCGCGGACAGCTGGAAACACCATATATTTT.

The rearrangement uses TRBV10-3 and TRBJ2-2; possible D gene TRBD1, 6 bases. CDR1 ENHRY and CDR2 SYGVKD come from the germline V gene. The CDR3 is 14 amino acids. Trimming took off 11 bases at V and 3 bases at J, with 16 bases between the two ends. This chain's CDR3 is CAAKGEYDTGELFF. The CDR3, as DNA: TGTGCCGCAAAGGGGGAGTATGACACCGGGGAGCTGTTTTTT.

The CDR3: CATSRESPGTEDVRYGYTF. The DNA of the CDR3 is TGTGCCACCAGCAGAGAGAGCCCCGGGACAGAAGACGTTCGCTATGGCTACACCTTC. The chain combines TRBV15 with TRBJ1-2; 7 nucleotides match TRBD1. This CDR3 is 19 amino acids long. V was clipped by 0 bases and J by 4 bases; unmatched bases: 17. Germline values: CDR1 LNHNV, CDR2 YYDKDF (reference sequence).

This clonotype was observed a few times. This chain uses TRBV23-1 with TRBJ2-5; D is unclear. TRBV23-1 is an open reading frame whose function is uncertain. There are 15 residues in the CDR3. With 10 bases removed from V and 5 bases from J, the gap between germline ends came to 23 bases. CDR3 coding DNA: TGCGCCAACCCCGGCAGTATCCCACCGAACGAGACCCAGTACTTC. It yields the protein CANPGSIPPNETQYF.

This clonotype has only a few counts. The chain is built from TRBV19 and TRBJ2-1; no reliable D call. V lost 9 bases to trimming and J lost 1 base, with 16 bases between them. CDR1 is LNHDA and CDR2 is SQIVND in the germline V gene (reference sequence). This CDR3 is built from 15 residues. The CDR3 sequence is CASSLKALSYNEQFF. CDR3 sequence (DNA): TGTGCCAGCTCTCTCAAGGCCCTATCCTACAATGAGCAGTTCTTC.

This clonotype has only a few counts. Compared with germline, one end of the junction differs, possibly owing to a read error. V and J are TRBV7-8 and TRBJ2-1; 10 bases are a match to TRBD2. The germline V gene has CDR1 SGHVS and CDR2 FQNEAQ. The CDR3 sequence is 15 residues long. The DNA of the CDR3 is TGTGCCAGCAGCTTAGAGGGACTAGCGTACATTGAGCAGTTCTTC. It encodes CASSLEGLAYIEQFF.

This clonotype has only a few counts. The chain uses TRBV6-2 or TRBV6-3 and TRBJ1-2, with D unresolved. Germline CDR1 MNHEY, CDR2 SVGEGT. V shed 2 bases and J shed 8 bases, with 9 bases lying between them. The CDR3 is 12 amino acids. In DNA form, the CDR3 reads TGTGCCAGCAGTTACGAGGCTATGGGCTACACCTTC. Amino acids: CASSYEAMGYTF.

The V and J genes are TRBV23-1 and TRBJ2-6; 7 positions agree with TRBD1. TRBV23-1 carries the ORF label, with uncertain function. Trimming cost V 10 bases and J 1 base; bases outside gene matches: 4. CDR3 length equals 14 residues. CDR3 nucleotides: TGCGCCACCACAGGGGCGTCTGGGGCCAACGTCCTGACTTTC. This sequence encodes CATTGASGANVLTF.

This clonotype was detected only a few times. The chain recombines TRBV6-5 with TRBJ2-7; 11 bases align to TRBD2. This CDR3 is built from 15 residues. V was pared by 2 bases and J by 5 bases, with 5 bases of the junction left unmatched. The germline CDR1 and CDR2 sequences are MNHEY and SVGAGI. The CDR3 DNA sequence: TGTGCCAGCAGTTACCTGACTAGCGGGATCAACGAGCAGTACTTC. This gives the protein CASSYLTSGINEQYF.

The chain has TRBV11-2 and TRBJ2-7; 7 bases are shared with TRBD1. This CDR3 has 12 amino acids. Germline V gene lookup returns CDR1 SGHAT and CDR2 FQNNGV. V trimming: 6 bases; J trimming: 4 bases; junction bases outside the gene matches: 3. CDR3 nucleotides: TGTGCCAGCAGACTGACAGGGTACGAGCAGTACTTC. Amino acid sequence: CASRLTGYEQYF.

The chain joins TRBV29-1 to TRBJ2-7; D is unresolved. Germline CDR1 is SQVTM and CDR2 is ANQGSEA. Trimming cost V 5 bases and J 4 bases, with 9 bases left between them. The CDR3 is 11 amino acids. In DNA form, the CDR3 reads TGCAGCGTTAAAGTAAGGTACGAGCAGTACTTC. Residues: CSVKVRYEQYF.

The rearrangement links TRBV19 to TRBJ2-1, with D perhaps TRBD1 (5 bases). The CDR3 runs 12 residues. Trimming stripped 5 bases from V and 10 bases from J, with 12 bases between. Per the germline V gene, CDR1 is LNHDA and CDR2 is SQIVND (reference sequence). For the CDR3, the DNA is TGTGCCAGTAGTGTGGTTCAGGGCGAGCAGTTCTTC. Residues: CASSVVQGEQFF.

The rearrangement links TRBV20-1 to TRBJ2-5, with D possibly being TRBD2 (5 bases). This CDR3 region has 12 residues. V was trimmed by 6 bases and J by 3 bases, leaving 11 bases between them. Germline V gene data show CDR1 as DFQATT and CDR2 as SNEGSKA (reference sequence). This CDR3 is CSANPGKETQYF. CDR3 nucleotides: TGCAGTGCAAATCCGGGAAAAGAGACCCAGTACTTC.

This chain connects TRBV5-1 to TRBJ1-6; maybe TRBD1 (6 bases). Trimming pared 2 bases from V and 13 bases from J, leaving 28 bases between. The V gene's germline CDR1 is SGHRS and CDR2 YFSETQ. The CDR3 totals 18 residues. The CDR3 bases are TGCGCCAGCAGCTTATCAGCCCGACAGGAGAGCACTGAGAAGCCCCTCCACTTT. Protein sequence: CASSLSARQESTEKPLHF.

The rearrangement uses TRBV6-5 and TRBJ2-1; D is uncertain. Germline loops: CDR1 MNHEY, CDR2 SVGAGI. The CDR3 spans 15 residues. The V gene lost 0 bases and the J gene lost 9 bases, with 15 bases spanning the gap. Written as DNA, the CDR3 is TGTGCCAGCAGTTACTCGAGTACTACTCTCAGTGAGCAGTTCTTC. It translates to CASSYSSTTLSEQFF.

This clonotype was observed a handful of times. The gene calls are TRBV12-3 or TRBV12-4 and TRBJ2-2; D gene ambiguous. V was trimmed by 5 bases and J by 9 bases, leaving 13 bases between them. The CDR3 is 13 amino acids. The CDR3 is CASSLGSVRELFF. Here the CDR3 DNA reads TGTGCCAGCAGTCTCGGCAGTGTCCGGGAGCTGTTTTTT.

The chain links TRBV7-3 to TRBJ2-3; the match to TRBD1 covers 8 bases. This CDR3 has 15 amino acids. V trimming: 5 bases; J trimming: 3 bases; junction bases outside the gene matches: 7. Per the germline V gene, CDR1 is SGHTA and CDR2 is FQGTGA. CDR3 in DNA: TGTGCCAGCAGCCCCGGACAGGGCGATACAGATACGCAGTATTTT. Its protein is CASSPGQGDTDTQYF.

CDR3 in amino acids: CASSHRDGDYEQYF. For the CDR3, the DNA is TGTGCCAGCAGCCATAGAGACGGAGACTACGAGCAGTACTTC. The chain carries TRBV14 and TRBJ2-7; D ambiguous. V lost 3 bases, J lost 3 bases, and 12 bases lay in between. There are 14 residues in the CDR3. Per germline, CDR1 SGHDN and CDR2 FVKESK.

This clonotype has just a few counts. This chain joins TRBV25-1 and TRBJ2-1; 9 bases agree with TRBD2. The CDR3 consists of 14 residues. CDR1 MGHDK and CDR2 SYGVNS come from the germline V gene. The ends lost 3 bases at V and 7 bases at J; junction bases unmatched: 4. This CDR3 is CASSDWAGGNEQFF. CDR3 nucleotide sequence: TGTGCCAGCAGTGATTGGGCGGGAGGGAATGAGCAGTTCTTC.

J is TRBJ2-3 and V is TRBV4-3, with 8 bases identical to TRBD1. Germline assignment: CDR1 LGHNA and CDR2 YSLEER. The CDR3 is made up of 17 amino acids. J lost 4 bases, V lost 4 bases, and 13 bases had no gene match. In nucleotides, the CDR3 is TGCGCCAGCAGCCGAGATGGTCGCAGGGGGCGGGCAGATACGCAGTATTTT. Protein sequence: CASSRDGRRGRADTQYF.